This TCR beta chain was captured in a study of cytomegalovirus exposure and HLA in healthy donors. General study results and limits: Most observed TCR sequences were rare, whereas some public TCRs were detected in many donors.

On this clone itself: Its antigen is still unknown.

Measured with immunoSEQ multiplex PCR; TCRdb has only the in-frame clones, and not every one. This table has some 80,000 clones, approximately 95% appearing once. CDR3 length: 14 amino acids. The chain employs TRBV21-1 and TRBJ2-7; the table's D gene call, TRBD1, was not cross checked with the DNA. TRBV21-1 constitutes a pseudogene. The sequence came from a woman aged 18-29 years in good health and CMV-seronegative. Material: PBMCs. In DNA, the CDR3 is TGTGCCAGCAGCGCAGGGCAGGGTAGCCACGAGCAGTACTTC. This sequence encodes CASSAGQGSHEQYF.